The rows below give T cell receptor beta chains drawn from one sample of a study of shared clonotypes between healthy human individuals. TCRdb keeps only in-frame clones here, not all; method: immunoSEQ multiplex PCR. The sample consists of 1 million to 1.2 million clones, 77% of them appearing once. The source material was memory CD4+ T cells from PBMCs. Receptors were obtained from a man between 18 and 35 years old in good health. Some clones in this sample may be carry-over from other donors' samples. CDR3s include the opening cysteine and the closing phenylalanine or tryptophan. The order of the fields is V gene, D gene, J gene, clone size, CDR3 protein, CDR3 DNA. A D gene is named only where the DNA matches it firmly. Clone size is given for some rows only: seen once, a few or many times, or a class if the clone is expanded.

v_gene: TRBV5-1
d_gene: .
j_gene: TRBJ2-5
abundance: .
CDR3aa: CASSQRNGGETQYF
CDR3nt: TGCGCCAGCAGCCAACGAAACGGGGGAGAGACCCAGTACTTC

v_gene: TRBV20-1
d_gene: .
j_gene: TRBJ1-4
abundance: .
CDR3aa: CSLYRNEKLFF
CDR3nt: TGCAGCTTATACCGTAATGAAAAACTGTTTTTT

v_gene: TRBV19
d_gene: TRBD2
j_gene: TRBJ2-2
abundance: .
CDR3aa: CASAPTSPNTGELFF
CDR3nt: TGTGCCAGTGCCCCGACTAGCCCGAACACCGGGGAGCTGTTTTTT

v_gene: TRBV7-3
d_gene: .
j_gene: TRBJ2-3
abundance: .
CDR3aa: CASSLIVSDTDTQYF
CDR3nt: TGTGCCAGCAGCTTAATCGTGTCCGACACAGATACGCAGTATTTT

v_gene: TRBV7-2
d_gene: TRBD2
j_gene: TRBJ2-5
abundance: .
CDR3aa: CASSLNAGSGGETQYF
CDR3nt: TGTGCCAGCAGCTTAAATGCGGGTTCGGGAGGAGAGACCCAGTACTTC

v_gene: TRBV29-1
d_gene: .
j_gene: TRBJ2-5
abundance: .
CDR3aa: CSVTQTGTPETQYF
CDR3nt: TGCAGCGTTACCCAAACCGGGACTCCGGAGACCCAGTACTTC

v_gene: TRBV6-1
d_gene: .
j_gene: TRBJ2-2
abundance: .
CDR3aa: CASSAGQTPTGELFF
CDR3nt: TGTGCCAGCAGTGCCGGACAGACACCCACCGGGGAGCTGTTTTTT

v_gene: TRBV4-2
d_gene: .
j_gene: TRBJ2-1
abundance: .
CDR3aa: CASSHATVAESSYNEQFF
CDR3nt: TGTGCCAGCAGCCACGCTACCGTAGCGGAGAGCTCCTACAATGAGCAGTTCTTC

v_gene: TRBV30
d_gene: TRBD1
j_gene: TRBJ2-1
abundance: once
CDR3aa: CAWSRGKAGQGGGEQFF
CDR3nt: TGTGCCTGGAGTAGGGGTAAAGCGGGACAGGGGGGCGGTGAGCAGTTCTTC

v_gene: TRBV28
d_gene: TRBD1
j_gene: TRBJ1-1
abundance: .
CDR3aa: CASSADRGRGEAFF
CDR3nt: TGTGCCAGCAGTGCGGACAGGGGGCGGGGTGAAGCTTTCTTT